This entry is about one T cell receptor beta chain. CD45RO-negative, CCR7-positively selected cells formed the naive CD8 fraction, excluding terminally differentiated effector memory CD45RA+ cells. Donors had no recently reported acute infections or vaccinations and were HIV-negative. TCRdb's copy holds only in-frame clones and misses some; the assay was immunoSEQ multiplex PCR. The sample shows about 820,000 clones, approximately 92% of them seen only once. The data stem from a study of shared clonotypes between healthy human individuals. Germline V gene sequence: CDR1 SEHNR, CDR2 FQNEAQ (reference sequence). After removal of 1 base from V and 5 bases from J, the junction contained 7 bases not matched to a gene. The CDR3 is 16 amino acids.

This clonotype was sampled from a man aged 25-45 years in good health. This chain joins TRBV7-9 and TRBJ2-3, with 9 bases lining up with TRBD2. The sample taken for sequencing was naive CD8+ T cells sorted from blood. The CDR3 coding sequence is TGTGCCAGCAGCTTAGACCAGCGGGAGGCTGGAGATACGCAGTATTTT. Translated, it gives CASSLDQREAGDTQYF.